One sample yielded the 10 T cell receptor beta chains listed below, sequenced in a study of graft-versus-host responses after intestinal transplantation. No cognate antigen is known for these TCRs. Sequencing used immunoSEQ multiplex PCR; TCRdb keeps in-frame clones, though not all of them. The sample yields tens of thousands of clones, over 80% seen once. The input for sequencing was unstimulated CD8+ T cells sorted from spleen or lymph node cells, taken before intestinal transplant. Every receptor here comes from a human donor who received an intestinal transplant.

This clone was found once. This chain joins TRBV30 and TRBJ2-3; 10 nucleotides line up with TRBD2. The CDR3 is 14 amino acids. In germline, CDR1 is GTSNPN, CDR2 SVGIG (reference sequence). V dropped 2 bases and J dropped 3; count of bases not matched to a gene: 2. The chain's CDR3 is CAWSMGLATDTQYF. The CDR3 bases are TGTGCCTGGAGTATGGGACTAGCGACAGATACGCAGTATTTT.

V usage is TRBV9 and J usage is TRBJ2-1; D perhaps matches TRBD2 (7 bases). In germline, CDR1 is SGDLS, CDR2 YYNGEE. CDR3 length: 15 residues. V was clipped by 0 bases and J by 5 bases, with 12 bases between them. The CDR3 coding sequence is TGTGCCAGCAGCGTAGAGGCGGGGGCCCACAATGAGCAGTTCTTC. It translates to CASSVEAGAHNEQFF.

This clone appeared once. This rearrangement joins TRBV7-6 to TRBJ2-1, with D maybe TRBD1 (6 bases). Trimming left V 4 bases short and J 6 bases short, with 19 bases between. The CDR3 is 16 amino acids. The germline gives CDR1 SGHVS, CDR2 FNYEAQ. In nucleotides, the CDR3 is TGTGCCAGCAGCTGGGGGCCCGGGAACGAGGGCAATGAGCAGTTCTTC. It yields the protein CASSWGPGNEGNEQFF.

The chain recombines TRBV29-1 with TRBJ2-5; tentatively, D is TRBD2 (5 bases). Germline CDR1 and CDR2: SQVTM and ANQGSEA. This CDR3 is 13 amino acids long. The V end was cut by 6 bases, the J end by 4 bases, with 15 bases between. CDR3 amino acids: CSVRERYRETQYF. Written as DNA, the CDR3 is TGCAGCGTCCGCGAGCGGTACCGAGAGACCCAGTACTTC.

The gene calls are TRBV19 and TRBJ2-2; no clear D. The germline CDR1 and CDR2 sequences are LNHDA and SQIVND (reference sequence). Trimming removed 3 bases from V and 5 bases from J, with 7 bases in between. There are 13 residues in the CDR3. The CDR3 DNA reads TGTGCCAGTAGTATCCTAACGACCGGGGAGCTGTTTTTT. Translation: CASSILTTGELFF.

V usage is TRBV30 and J usage is TRBJ2-2; weak D call: TRBD2 (5 bases). The CDR3 covers 15 residues. Germline CDR1 is GTSNPN and CDR2 is SVGIG (reference sequence). V was pared by 1 base and J by 6 bases, with 15 bases between. The CDR3 region is CAWSDDGMSAGELFF. DNA for the CDR3: TGTGCCTGGAGTGATGACGGGATGAGCGCCGGGGAGCTGTTTTTT.

This chain links TRBV29-1 with TRBJ2-5; maybe TRBD1 (5 bases). The CDR3 length is 13 residues. Germline CDR1 SQVTM, CDR2 ANQGSEA. V lost 3 bases and J 5 bases, leaving 13 bases between the germline ends. The CDR3 loop reads CSVDREGMETQYF. CDR3 in DNA: TGCAGCGTTGACAGGGAAGGTATGGAGACCCAGTACTTC.

The chain couples TRBV15 to TRBJ1-2; TRBD1 aligns across 8 bases. CDR3 size: 13 residues. Germline lookup yields CDR1 LNHNV and CDR2 YYDKDF (reference sequence). Losses at the gene ends were 3 bases for V and 8 bases for J; bases not matched to a gene: 5. DNA for the CDR3: TGTGCCACCAGCAGGACAGGGGAAGGGGGCTACACCTTC. This gives the protein CATSRTGEGGYTF.

The chain uses TRBV19 and TRBJ1-2; no clear D. This CDR3 is built from 13 residues. Trimming cost V 3 bases and J 8 bases, with 13 bases left between them. The germline V gene has CDR1 LNHDA and CDR2 SQIVND (reference sequence). This CDR3 is CASSMGLPTGYTF. The CDR3 coding sequence is TGTGCCAGTAGTATGGGCCTGCCGACGGGCTACACCTTC.

The sample holds a few counts of this clone. This chain joins TRBV10-3 and TRBJ1-1, with D maybe TRBD1 (6 bases). The germline gives CDR1 ENHRY, CDR2 SYGVKD. V lost 6 bases and J 5 bases, leaving 13 bases between the germline ends. This CDR3 has 13 amino acids. The chain's CDR3 is CAIRETGSTEAFF. CDR3 nucleotides: TGTGCCATCAGGGAGACAGGATCGACTGAAGCTTTCTTT.